A selection of T cell receptor beta chains follows, all from one sample in a study of human T cells and chemical hapten exposure. Via MiXCR, TCRdb re-called the RACE reads, giving one row per CDR3 protein. This sample has roughly 120,000 distinct CDR3 sequences; 12% occur once, and the top ten carry about 1.4%. The sequenced sample was whole blood, obtained in connection with sensitization to the hapten diphenylcyclopropenone (DPC). The receptor source for this set is a woman between 45 and 60 years old with alopecia areata. Some clones in this sample may be carry-over from other donors' samples. CDR3s include the opening cysteine and the closing phenylalanine or tryptophan. A D gene is named only where the DNA matches it firmly. Part of the rows lack a size; the others show once, few, many or a class for expanded clones.

TRBV11-2	TRBD1	TRBJ2-4	many	CASSSSGGYIQYF	TGTGCCAGCAGCTCATCAGGGGGATACATTCAGTACTTC
TRBV14	-	TRBJ2-3	few	CASTVFGTDTQYF	TGTGCCAGCACGGTCTTCGGCACAGATACGCAGTATTTT
TRBV12-3/TRBV12-4	TRBD1	TRBJ1-2	many	CASSPWTGGGYTF	TGTGCCAGCAGTCCCTGGACAGGGGGTGGCTACACCTTC
TRBV21-1	-	TRBJ2-2	few	CASSKSRLNTGELFF	TGTGCCAGCAGCAAGAGTCGGCTGAACACCGGGGAGCTGTTTTTT
TRBV21-1	-	TRBJ2-4	-	CASSRSLFLGIQYF	TGTGCCAGCAGCAGATCTCTATTCCTTGGGATTCAGTACTTC
TRBV20-1	-	TRBJ2-7	many	CSAHARTGRPYEQYF	TGCAGTGCCCACGCCCGCACAGGGAGGCCCTACGAGCAGTACTTC
TRBV14	-	TRBJ2-3	-	CASSQADTQYF	TGTGCCAGCAGCCAAGCTGATACGCAGTATTTT
TRBV29-1	-	TRBJ2-3	many	CSATGYTDTQYF	TGCAGCGCGACAGGATATACAGATACGCAGTATTTT
TRBV28	-	TRBJ1-2	many	CASSLGHVNYGYTF	TGTGCCAGCAGTTTAGGACATGTTAACTATGGCTACACCTTC
TRBV6-2/TRBV6-3	-	TRBJ1-5	many	CASSPALGGGFGNQPQHF	TGTGCCAGCAGTCCGGCTCTTGGTGGGGGTTTTGGCAATCAGCCCCAGCATTTT
TRBV20-1	-	TRBJ1-2	-	CSASVHNYGYTF	TGCAGTGCTAGTGTACACAACTATGGCTACACCTTC
TRBV29-1	-	TRBJ1-4	-	CSVAGQPNEKLFF	TGCAGCGTTGCAGGACAGCCTAATGAAAAACTGTTTTTT
TRBV6-2/TRBV6-3	-	TRBJ1-1	-	CASRYPTARSTEAFF	TGTGCCAGCAGATACCCGACAGCTCGTAGCACTGAAGCTTTCTTT
TRBV27	-	TRBJ2-3	few	CACLRGGVITDTQYF	TGTGCCTGTCTAAGGGGCGGAGTGATCACAGATACGCAGTATTTT
TRBV5-1	TRBD2	TRBJ2-5	few	CASSARASGETQYF	TGCGCCAGCAGCGCCAGGGCTAGCGGAGAGACCCAGTACTTC
TRBV6-6	-	TRBJ2-1	few	CASSYSRGTSYNEQFF	TGTGCCAGCAGTTACTCACGGGGAACCTCCTACAATGAGCAGTTCTTC
TRBV28	TRBD1	TRBJ1-6	-	CVSRDSYSYNSPLHF	TGTGTCAGCAGGGACAGCTACTCCTATAATTCACCCCTCCACTTT
TRBV14	TRBD1	TRBJ2-2	-	CASSRRTGGPSTGELFF	TGTGCCAGCAGCCGACGGACAGGGGGACCTTCCACCGGGGAGCTGTTTTTT
TRBV10-3	TRBD1	TRBJ1-6	-	CAIRDREDSPLHF	TGTGCCATCAGAGACAGGGAGGATTCACCCCTCCACTTT
TRBV20-1	-	TRBJ2-7	many	CSARDGPRAGQYF	TGCAGTGCTAGAGATGGGCCCAGAGCGGGGCAGTACTTC
TRBV9	-	TRBJ2-7	-	CASSAASGDEQYF	TGTGCCAGCAGCGCGGCGTCCGGGGACGAGCAGTACTTC
TRBV27	-	TRBJ2-2	once	CASASAGELFF	TGTGCCAGCGCCAGTGCCGGGGAGCTGTTTTTT
TRBV10-3	-	TRBJ2-1	many	CAIGANNEQFF	TGTGCCATCGGGGCCAACAATGAGCAGTTCTTC
TRBV25-1	TRBD1	TRBJ2-3	many	CASSERETGRGDTQYF	TGTGCCAGCAGTGAAAGGGAGACAGGGAGAGGAGATACGCAGTATTTT
TRBV4-3	-	TRBJ2-1	many	CASSQVPLDAYNEQFF	TGCGCCAGCAGCCAAGTACCATTGGACGCATACAATGAGCAGTTCTTC
TRBV4-3	TRBD1	TRBJ2-3	few	CASSQDHRGRTDTQYF	TGCGCCAGCAGCCAAGATCACAGGGGCAGGACAGATACGCAGTATTTT
TRBV6-2/TRBV6-3	TRBD1	TRBJ2-7	many	CASSYGQGARYEQYF	TGTGCCAGCAGTTACGGACAGGGGGCGCGCTACGAGCAGTACTTC
TRBV6-5	TRBD1	TRBJ2-7	few	CASSSRTGEVHEQYF	TGTGCCAGCAGTAGCAGGACAGGGGAAGTCCACGAGCAGTACTTC
TRBV27	-	TRBJ1-1	-	CASSLTGATEAFF	TGTGCCAGCAGTTTAACGGGGGCCACTGAAGCTTTCTTT
TRBV6-2/TRBV6-3	-	TRBJ2-2	once	CASTGWLANTGELFF	TGTGCCAGCACTGGGTGGCTCGCGAACACCGGGGAGCTGTTTTTT
TRBV11-2	TRBD2	TRBJ2-7	many	CASSRGTSGDEQYF	TGTGCCAGCAGCCGCGGGACTAGCGGAGACGAGCAGTACTTC
TRBV2	-	TRBJ2-2	many	CASSEDHTGELFF	TGTGCCAGCAGTGAAGATCACACCGGGGAGCTGTTTTTT
TRBV28	-	TRBJ1-6	-	CASLPILQSPLHF	TGTGCCAGCTTACCAATCTTGCAATCACCCCTCCACTTT
TRBV5-1	-	TRBJ2-2	-	CASSLQGSGGELFF	TGCGCCAGCAGCTTGCAGGGTTCAGGCGGGGAGCTGTTTTTT
TRBV12-3/TRBV12-4	TRBD2	TRBJ2-3	-	CASSSRTRTRLDTQYF	TGTGCCAGCAGCTCTCGTACTCGGACTAGGCTCGATACGCAGTATTTT
TRBV3-1	-	TRBJ2-7	-	CASSQEVPPYEQYF	TGTGCCAGCAGCCAAGAGGTCCCCCCCTACGAGCAGTACTTC
TRBV11-2	TRBD2	TRBJ2-7	many	CASSLERGGIYEQYF	TGTGCCAGCAGCTTAGAGCGGGGGGGGATCTACGAGCAGTACTTC
TRBV6-1	-	TRBJ1-5	once	CASTDEPSRVSNQPQHF	TGTGCCAGCACTGACGAACCGTCCAGGGTTAGCAATCAGCCCCAGCATTTT
TRBV6-1	-	TRBJ1-5	many	CASSEGMTTSSNQPQHF	TGTGCCAGCAGTGAAGGGATGACGACTTCTAGCAATCAGCCCCAGCATTTT
TRBV6-5	-	TRBJ2-6	few	CASSYKGVSAGANVLTF	TGTGCCAGCAGTTACAAAGGGGTATCGGCTGGGGCCAACGTCCTGACTTTC
TRBV9	-	TRBJ2-1	-	CASSVGSGSYNEQFF	TGTGCCAGCAGCGTAGGAAGCGGCTCCTACAATGAGCAGTTCTTC
TRBV7-9	-	TRBJ2-7	many	CASSQTVGILYF	TGTGCCAGCAGCCAAACCGTGGGGATACTATACTTC